This T cell receptor (beta chain) was observed in a study of T cell repertoires in cytomegalovirus infection. Study-level information: It can be stated that public TCR beta signatures indicated CMV infection as well as a matching HLA type. Study observations and caveats: Accumulated public TCR beta family frequency recognized individuals carrying CMV together with the relevant HLA. HLA-C-restricted, CMV-specific TCR beta clonotypes were dominant ex vivo.

V lost 3 bases and J 10 bases, leaving 10 bases between the germline ends. The CDR3 runs 13 residues. Germline V CDR1 and CDR2: SGHTA, FQGNSA. A single record per CDR3 protein comes from TCRdb applying MiXCR to the reads. The top ten hold about 18% of the sample, which has 640,000 or so distinct CDR3 sequences, around 30% seen once. This clonotype has more than one count but fewer than ten. The target antigen is unknown. Source: cultured PBMCs, taken from culture after CMV antigen stimulation. The J gene is TRBJ1-6, the V gene TRBV7-2; D is unclear. This sequence was found in a human donor in good health (CMV status not recorded). Some clones in this sample may be carry-over from other donors' samples. Here the CDR3 reads CASSLRARSPLHF. The CDR3 DNA sequence: TGTGCCAGCAGCTTGAGGGCGAGGTCACCCCTCCACTTT. Full variable domain (missing parts from reference TRBV7-2 and TRBJ1-6): GAGVSQSPSNKVTEKGKDVELRCDPISGHTALYWYRQSLGQGLEFLIYFQGNSAPDKSGLPSDRFSAERTGGSVSTLTIQRTQQEDSAVYLCASSLRARSPLHFGNGTRLTVT.